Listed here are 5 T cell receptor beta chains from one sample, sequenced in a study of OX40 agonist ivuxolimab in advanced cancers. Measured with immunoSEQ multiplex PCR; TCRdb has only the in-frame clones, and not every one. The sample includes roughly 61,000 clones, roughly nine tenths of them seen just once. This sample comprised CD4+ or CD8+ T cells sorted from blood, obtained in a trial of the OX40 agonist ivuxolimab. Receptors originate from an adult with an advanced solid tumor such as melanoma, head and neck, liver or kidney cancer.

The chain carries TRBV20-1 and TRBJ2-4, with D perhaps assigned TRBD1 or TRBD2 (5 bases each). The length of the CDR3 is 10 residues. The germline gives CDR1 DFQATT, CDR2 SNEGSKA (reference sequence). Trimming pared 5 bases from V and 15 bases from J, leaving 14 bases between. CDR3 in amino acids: CSADGTRMYF. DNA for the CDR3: TGCAGTGCTGATGGGACCCGAATGTACTTC.

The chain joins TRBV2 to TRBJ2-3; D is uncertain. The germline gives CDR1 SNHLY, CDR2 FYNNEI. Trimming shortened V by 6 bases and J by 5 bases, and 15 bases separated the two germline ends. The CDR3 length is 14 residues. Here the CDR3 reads CASSPPVAIDTQYF. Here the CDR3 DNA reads TGTGCCAGCAGCCCTCCGGTAGCCATAGATACGCAGTATTTT.

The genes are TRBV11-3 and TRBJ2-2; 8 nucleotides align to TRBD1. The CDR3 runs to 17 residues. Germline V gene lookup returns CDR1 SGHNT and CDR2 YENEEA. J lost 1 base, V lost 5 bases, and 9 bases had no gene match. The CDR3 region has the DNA TGTGCCAGCAGCCCGCCGACAGGGGCCCTGAACACCGGGGAGCTGTTTTTT. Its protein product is CASSPPTGALNTGELFF.

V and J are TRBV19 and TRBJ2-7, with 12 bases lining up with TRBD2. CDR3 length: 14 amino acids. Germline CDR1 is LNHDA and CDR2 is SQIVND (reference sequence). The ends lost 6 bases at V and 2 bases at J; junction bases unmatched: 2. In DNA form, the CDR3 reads TGTGCCAGTAGCGGACTAGCGGGGACCTACGAGCAGTACTTC. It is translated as CASSGLAGTYEQYF.

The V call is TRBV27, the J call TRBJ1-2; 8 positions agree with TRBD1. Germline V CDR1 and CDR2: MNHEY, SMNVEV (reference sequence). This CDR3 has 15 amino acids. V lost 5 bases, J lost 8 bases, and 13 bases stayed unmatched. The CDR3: CASSDSSWTGNGYTF. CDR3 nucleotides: TGTGCCAGCAGTGACTCGAGCTGGACAGGGAACGGCTACACCTTC.